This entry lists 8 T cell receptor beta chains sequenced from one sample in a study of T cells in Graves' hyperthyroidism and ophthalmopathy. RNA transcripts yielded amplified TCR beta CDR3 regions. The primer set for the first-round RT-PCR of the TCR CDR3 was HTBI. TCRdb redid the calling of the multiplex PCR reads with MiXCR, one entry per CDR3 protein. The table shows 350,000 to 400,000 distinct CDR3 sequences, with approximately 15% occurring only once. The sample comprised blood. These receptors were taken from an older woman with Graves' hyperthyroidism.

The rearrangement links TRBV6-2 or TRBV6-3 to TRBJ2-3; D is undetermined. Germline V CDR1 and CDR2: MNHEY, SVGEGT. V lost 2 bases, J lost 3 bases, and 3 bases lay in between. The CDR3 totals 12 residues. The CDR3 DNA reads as TGTGCCAGCAGTTACGCAACAGATACGCAGTATTTT. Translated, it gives CASSYATDTQYF.

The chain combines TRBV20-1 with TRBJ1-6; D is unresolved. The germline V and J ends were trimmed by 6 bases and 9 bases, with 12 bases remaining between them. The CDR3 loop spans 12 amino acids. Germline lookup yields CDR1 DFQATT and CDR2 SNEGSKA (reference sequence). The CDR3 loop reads CSAKTEGSPLHF. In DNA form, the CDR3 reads TGCAGTGCCAAGACCGAGGGTTCACCCCTCCACTTT.

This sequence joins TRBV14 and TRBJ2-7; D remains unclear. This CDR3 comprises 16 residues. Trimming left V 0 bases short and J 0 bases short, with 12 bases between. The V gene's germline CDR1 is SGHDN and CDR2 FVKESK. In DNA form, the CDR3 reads TGTGCCAGCAGCCAAGATGCGTCACTCGCCTCCTACGAGCAGTACTTC. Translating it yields CASSQDASLASYEQYF.

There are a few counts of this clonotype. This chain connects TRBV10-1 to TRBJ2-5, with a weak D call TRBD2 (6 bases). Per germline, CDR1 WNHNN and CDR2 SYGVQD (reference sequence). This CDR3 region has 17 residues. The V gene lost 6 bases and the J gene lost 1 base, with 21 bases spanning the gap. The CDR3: CASSEGVGSGTQETQYF. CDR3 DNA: TGCGCCAGCAGCGAAGGGGTCGGGAGTGGCACCCAAGAGACCCAGTACTTC.

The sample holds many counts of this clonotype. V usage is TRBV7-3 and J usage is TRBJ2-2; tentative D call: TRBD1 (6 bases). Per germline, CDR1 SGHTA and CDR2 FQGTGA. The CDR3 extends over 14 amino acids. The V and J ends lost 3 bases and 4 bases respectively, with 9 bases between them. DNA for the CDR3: TGTGCCAGCAGCTTGCAGGGGCTCACCGGGGAGCTGTTTTTT. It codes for CASSLQGLTGELFF.

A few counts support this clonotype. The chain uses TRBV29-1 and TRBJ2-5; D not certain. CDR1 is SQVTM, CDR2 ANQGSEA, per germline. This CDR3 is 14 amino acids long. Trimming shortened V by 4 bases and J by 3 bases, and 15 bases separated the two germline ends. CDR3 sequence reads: CSVVILAVKETQYF. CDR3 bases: TGCAGCGTTGTTATCTTGGCGGTCAAAGAGACCCAGTACTTC.

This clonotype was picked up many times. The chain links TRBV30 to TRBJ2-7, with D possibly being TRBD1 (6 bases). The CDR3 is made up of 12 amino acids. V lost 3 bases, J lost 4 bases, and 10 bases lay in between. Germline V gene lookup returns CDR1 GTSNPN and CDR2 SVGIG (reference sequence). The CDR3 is CAWSRTGYEQYF. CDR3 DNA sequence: TGTGCCTGGAGCCGAACAGGGTACGAGCAGTACTTC. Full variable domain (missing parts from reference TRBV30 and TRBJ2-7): SQTIHQWPATLVQPVGSPLSLECTVEGTSNPNLYWYRQAAGRGLQLLFYSVGIGQISSEVPQNLSASRPQDRQFILSSKKLLLSDSGFYLCAWSRTGYEQYFGPGTRLTVT.

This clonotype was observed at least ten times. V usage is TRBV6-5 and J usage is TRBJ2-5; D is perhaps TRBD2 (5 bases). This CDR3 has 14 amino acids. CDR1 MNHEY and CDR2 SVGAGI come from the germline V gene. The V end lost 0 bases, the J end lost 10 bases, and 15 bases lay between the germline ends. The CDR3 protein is CASSYSPDGLVQYF. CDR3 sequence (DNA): TGTGCCAGCAGTTACTCCCCGGACGGACTGGTCCAGTACTTC.